The source of this TCR beta chain is a study of early T cells in non-severe SARS-CoV-2 infection (dated by TCRdb to 2020 to 2022). In terms of the full investigation: Because TCR sequencing relied on bulk RNA taken from unsorted whole blood, pairing of alpha and beta chains was not possible.

The study was a case-control design nested within a healthcare worker cohort in London, UK, with weekly nasopharyngeal swab PCR tests and blood sampling. Between 23 and 31 March 2020, the week of the UK lockdown, healthcare workers were enrolled and then followed up weekly for as long as 16 weeks. The germline ends are 4 bases apart after V is trimmed by 3 bases and J by 8 bases. Measured from the cysteine to the phenylalanine, the CDR3 is 10 residues long. Only the CDR3 region is kept as DNA, spanning 30 bases read in frame from base 1. The germline V gene (reference sequence) sets CDR1 to DFQATT and CDR2 to SNEGSKA. This clonotype came up many times. No antigen is known for it. Per-base quality was not reported, and no clone a single base away is much larger than it. Library preparation used 5' RACE. TCRdb records NextSeq 500 as the sequencer. In the TCR library protocol, unique molecular identifiers were attached to individual cDNA molecules to correct for PCR bias and sequencing error. Both TCR alpha and beta chains were sequenced, and tight co-correlation was observed between alpha and beta sequence abundances in each sample. The authors' analysis ran thus. Decombinator V4 was used to annotate the V gene, J gene and CDR3 of the TCR sequences. TCRs were defined as expanded if a significant change between any two time points was detected under a Poisson model with p below 0.0001. Abundances of TCRs were expressed as counts per million after normalisation to the total number of TCRs sequenced in each sample. MAIT TCRs were defined by TRAV1-2 paired with TRAJ12, TRAJ20 or TRAJ33, and iNKT TCRs by TRAV10 paired with TRAJ18. VDJdb, accessed 1 November 2021, was searched for CMV, EBV and SARS-CoV-2 annotated TCRs, excluding TCRs annotated for multiple antigens. TCRdb handled the public reads itself, with Q25 trimming in fastp and clone calling in MiXCR, and kept productive beta chains. Each entry merges the rows of one CDR3 protein and shows their most common DNA and genes. In this record, the V and J calls reflect TCRdb's handling and not the investigators' own analysis. This sample has about 61,000 distinct CDR3 sequences in its table, and roughly a tenth of those were observed once. The ten largest clones represent 1.7% of the sample.

Overall study outcomes, separate from this receptor: VDJdb matching was skewed toward anti-spike CD8 responses, so virus-specific expansions were likely underestimated and private and CD4 specificities were missed.

The rearranged segments are TRBV20-1 and TRBJ1-4; a confident D gene designation cannot be given. The sample comprised whole blood. The sequence came from an adult who was a healthcare worker with PCR-confirmed SARS-CoV-2 infection or an uninfected control (not recorded which). The bases read TGCAGTGCTAGTGACGAAAAACTGTTTTTT. Translated, it reads CSASDEKLFF.